Below, 9 T cell receptor beta chains from the same sample are listed, as sequenced in a study of regulatory T cells in long-lasting Graves disease. The authors built TCR beta libraries using iRepertoire HTBI primers and Arm-PCR of CDR3 regions. TCRdb used MiXCR to reprocess the multiplex PCR reads, holding one entry per CDR3 protein. The repertoire holds roughly 420,000 distinct CDR3 sequences, with less than 20% as singletons. Time point defined: newly diagnosed GD, antithyroid drugs for less than 3 months. RNA isolated from PBMCs was used to make the TCR library. These data were likewise used in another study, on T cells in Graves' hyperthyroidism and ophthalmopathy.

This specimen was peripheral blood mononuclear cells (PBMCs), taken at new diagnosis, from a patient treated with antithyroid drugs. These receptors were taken from a woman aged 18-29 years with Graves disease.

In its sample, this clonotype was seen many times. The CDR3 DNA is TGCAGTGCTAGACTAGCGGGAGTGATAGATACGCAGTATTTT. Protein: CSARLAGVIDTQYF. The chain couples TRBV20-1 to TRBJ2-3, with 10 bases lining up with TRBD2. The CDR3 totals 14 residues. Germline V lookup: CDR1 DFQATT, CDR2 SNEGSKA (reference sequence). V lost 2 bases, J lost 5 bases, and 4 bases stayed unmatched.

At least ten counts were recorded for this clonotype. V and J are TRBV6-1 and TRBJ2-7; D uncertain. This CDR3 region has 13 residues. V lost 7 bases and J lost 4, with 14 bases in between. Germline V CDR1 and CDR2: MNHNS, SASEGT. The CDR3 loop reads CASTGSSKYEQYF. CDR3 in DNA: TGTGCCAGCACCGGTAGTTCCAAATACGAGCAGTACTTC.

The table lists this clonotype with a few counts. V is TRBV6-1 and J is TRBJ2-5, with D perhaps matching TRBD1 (6 bases). Trimming removed 0 bases at V and 0 bases at J, with 8 bases between. The V gene's germline CDR1 is MNHNS and CDR2 SASEGT. This CDR3 is 15 amino acids long. As DNA, the CDR3 is TGTGCCAGCAGTGAAGCCAGGGGTTACCAAGAGACCCAGTACTTC. Protein sequence: CASSEARGYQETQYF.

This clonotype came up many times. The chain uses TRBV3-1 and TRBJ1-2; possibly TRBD1 for D (5 bases). V lost 1 base and J lost 6, with 12 bases in between. Per germline, CDR1 LGHDT and CDR2 YNNKEL (reference sequence). This CDR3 comprises 14 residues. Here the CDR3 reads CASSQVGGGHGYTF. The CDR3 region has the DNA TGTGCCAGCAGCCAAGTCGGGGGAGGACATGGCTACACCTTC.

This clonotype was counted at least ten times. This chain joins TRBV12-3 or TRBV12-4 and TRBJ2-1; D ambiguous. Trimming stripped 1 base from V and 0 bases from J, with 10 bases between. The CDR3 has 16 residues. The chain's CDR3 is CASSLVAAFSYNEQFF. CDR3 in DNA: TGTGCCAGCAGTTTAGTGGCAGCCTTCTCCTACAATGAGCAGTTCTTC.

This clonotype appeared many times. The V and J genes are TRBV28 and TRBJ2-7; 7 bases agree with TRBD1. Looked up from germline, CDR1 is MDHEN and CDR2 is SYDVKM. The CDR3 extends over 13 amino acids. V shed 7 bases and J 6 bases; nucleotides not matched to a gene: 9. The CDR3 DNA reads TGTGCCAGCACTCTCGACAGGGTTACCGAGCAGTACTTC. Its translation is CASTLDRVTEQYF.

This clonotype has at least ten counts. The gene calls are TRBV28 and TRBJ1-1; 9 bases agree with TRBD1. The CDR3 has 16 residues. The V segment lost 6 bases and the J segment 1 base; nucleotides outside the gene matches: 9. Per germline, CDR1 MDHEN and CDR2 SYDVKM. The CDR3 loop is CASSWGQGKGNTEAFF. The CDR3 DNA reads TGTGCCAGCAGCTGGGGACAGGGAAAGGGGAACACTGAAGCTTTCTTT.

This clonotype was detected ten times or more. This chain links TRBV20-1 with TRBJ2-3; 7 bases fit TRBD2. From germline, CDR1 is DFQATT and CDR2 SNEGSKA (reference sequence). V gave up 7 bases and J gave up 3 bases; unmatched junction bases: 7. The CDR3 has 13 amino acids. CDR3 in amino acids: CSGRAGTTDTQYF. The CDR3 DNA follows: TGCAGTGGGAGAGCGGGAACGACAGATACGCAGTATTTT.

This chain connects TRBV7-9 to TRBJ2-1, with a possible D match to TRBD2 (6 bases). V lost 5 bases and J 5 bases, leaving 13 bases between the germline ends. Germline CDR1 reads SEHNR; CDR2 reads FQNEAQ (reference sequence). CDR3 length: 14 residues. CDR3 in amino acids: CASSRGTADNEQFF. The CDR3 bases are TGTGCCAGCAGCCGGGGGACTGCCGACAATGAGCAGTTCTTC.